Below, one TCR beta chain is given with its context. The record originates from a study of T cell changes during pregnancy in multiple sclerosis. The CDR3 sequence is 15 residues long. Trimming took off 6 bases at V and 0 bases at J, with 10 bases between the two ends. In germline, CDR1 is SGHRS, CDR2 YFSETQ. This table comes from immunoSEQ multiplex PCR, and its TCRdb copy is limited to in-frame clones, with some not included. Among 75,000 to 95,000 clones listed, 91% were seen once. The TCR sequence derives from a female donor with multiple sclerosis, enrolled in a pregnancy study. The chain has TRBV5-1 and TRBJ1-6; D remains unclear. The source was peripheral blood, collected before pregnancy. The CDR3 bases are TGCGCCAGCAAGCGGGATAGCTCCTATAATTCACCCCTCCACTTT. Encoded protein: CASKRDSSYNSPLHF.